One T cell receptor (beta chain) is described in this entry. These data belong to a study of cytomegalovirus exposure and HLA in healthy donors. Germline loops: CDR1 ENHRY, CDR2 SYGVKD. The CDR3 has 15 amino acids. The V and J ends lost 2 bases and 5 bases respectively, with 12 bases between them. The PCR had 60 Vbeta and 13 Jbeta primers. TCRdb's table, derived via immunoSEQ multiplex PCR, lists solely in-frame clones and lacks some. Of 100,000 or so clones listed, approximately 89% were seen once; the top ten hold under 5%. This sequence originates from a man aged 25 to 45 in good health and CMV-seronegative. The chain couples TRBV10-3 to TRBJ2-2, with D perhaps TRBD2 (5 bases). The material sequenced was PBMCs. CDR3 sequence reads: CAISESGPRTGELFF. The CDR3 bases are TGTGCCATCAGTGAGAGCGGCCCTAGGACCGGGGAGCTGTTTTTT.